A single T cell receptor (beta chain) is shown here with its context. This record comes from a study of cytomegalovirus exposure and HLA in healthy donors. This PCR relied on a set of 60 Vbeta primers and 13 Jbeta primers. The data were produced by immunoSEQ multiplex PCR, yet TCRdb's version contains in-frame clones alone and is incomplete. This table holds over 150,000 clones, around 90% found once. Trimming removed 1 base from V and 4 bases from J; junction bases left unmatched: 8. Germline lookup yields CDR1 SGHVS and CDR2 FNYEAQ. The CDR3 length is 16 residues. The chain carries TRBV7-6 and TRBJ2-5, with 8 bases identical to TRBD2. The TCR sequence derives from a woman aged 30 to 39 in good health and CMV-seronegative. The sample comprised PBMCs. The CDR3 here is CASSLVPAGEGETQYF. The CDR3 DNA follows: TGTGCCAGCAGCTTAGTCCCAGCGGGAGAGGGAGAGACCCAGTACTTC.